This T cell receptor beta chain was captured by sequencing in a study of metastatic and nonmetastatic thyroid tumors. Study-level background: Comparative analysis of repertoires was undertaken across blood and tumor or nodule tissue obtained from malignant and benign thyroid patients.

All patients were untreated before thyroid surgery. V lost 6 bases and J lost 4; bases outside the gene matches: 3. The CDR3 has 14 amino acids. Germline V gene lookup returns CDR1 SNHLY and CDR2 FYNNEI. Methods used by the authors: Clinicopathological groups differed in CDR3, with these differences serving to build a distant-metastasis classifier for papillary thyroid cancer. TCRdb reanalyzed the PCR reads via MiXCR. The V and J calls and clone size come from TCRdb's table, not from the authors' own analysis. The data show 15,000 to 20,000 clones, approximately 32% seen once. The rearrangement links TRBV2 to TRBJ2-5, with TRBD1 matching 12 bases. This receptor was identified in a female donor with papillary thyroid cancer or a benign thyroid nodule (not recorded which). Some clones in this sample may be carry-over from other donors' samples. Sequencing used adjacent normal tissue. CDR3 in DNA: TGTGCCAGCAGCGGGACAGGGGGCGGAGAGACCCAGTACTTC. Translation: CASSGTGGGETQYF.